A selection of T cell receptor beta chains follows, all from one sample in a study of T cell changes during pregnancy in multiple sclerosis. Libraries were prepared by immunoSEQ multiplex PCR; TCRdb keeps only in-frame clonotypes and omits some of them. Among about 50,000 clones, around nine tenths were seen once, and the ten largest hold 0.39%. The specimen comprised CD4+ T cells from peripheral blood mononuclear cells, sampled after pregnancy. Receptor source: a female donor with multiple sclerosis, enrolled in a pregnancy study. The CDR3 runs from the conserved cysteine through the conserved F or W. The D gene is left open where the match is weak. The size entry is marked missing in some rows and otherwise reads once, few, many or a size class.

j_call v_call d_call clone_size cdr3_nt cdr3_aa
TRBJ2-7 TRBV7-2 . . TGTGCCAGCAGCTCCTTTCGAGGGCGAGGCGAGCAGTACTTC CASSSFRGRGEQYF
TRBJ2-1 TRBV5-1 . . TGCGCCAGCAGCTTGACGGACTTACATAGCTCCTACAATGAGCAGTTCTTC CASSLTDLHSSYNEQFF
TRBJ2-7 TRBV4-2 TRBD2 . TGTGCCAGCAGCCCGCTAGCGGGAATCAACGAGCAGTACTTC CASSPLAGINEQYF
TRBJ2-1 TRBV5-1 TRBD2 . TGCGCCAGCAGCGCCGGACTAGCGCCCGACAATGAGCAGTTCTTC CASSAGLAPDNEQFF
TRBJ2-5 TRBV14 . . TGTGCCAGCAGCCAAGATTTGGGGGGGACCCAGTACTTC CASSQDLGGTQYF
TRBJ2-7 TRBV9 . . TGTGCCAGCAGCACTAGCCCCACGGCCTACGAGCAGTACTTC CASSTSPTAYEQYF
TRBJ2-7 TRBV9 TRBD1 . TGTGCCAGCAGCGTTGGTTCGGACAGGGGCCACGAGCAGTACTTC CASSVGSDRGHEQYF
TRBJ2-7 TRBV7-2 . few TGTGCCAGCAGCTTAGCTGCAGGGCCATCCTACGAGCAGTACTTC CASSLAAGPSYEQYF
TRBJ2-5 TRBV2 . . TGTGCCAGCAGCGGTACTCAAGAGACCCAGTACTTC CASSGTQETQYF
TRBJ2-2 TRBV29-1 TRBD2 . TGCAGCGTTGAAGAACATTACCCCTCTCCGGGAGGGCCTAACACCGGGGAGCTGTTTTTT CSVEEHYPSPGGPNTGELFF
TRBJ2-3 TRBV2 TRBD2 . TGTGCCAGCAGGTCCACTAGCGGTGAGGATACGCAGTATTTT CASRSTSGEDTQYF
TRBJ2-7 TRBV7-2 TRBD2 . TGTGCCAGCAGAGGCTCCGGACTAGCGATGGCGCAGTACTTT CASRGSGLAMAQYF
TRBJ2-2 TRBV11-3 . . TGTGCCAGCAGCTTTCAGCGGTTTGGGGACCGGGAGCAAACCGGGGAGCTGTTTTTT CASSFQRFGDREQTGELFF
TRBJ1-1 TRBV6-5 . . TGTGCCAGCAGCCGGGGTACAATGAACACTGAAGCTTTCTTT CASSRGTMNTEAFF
TRBJ2-7 TRBV20-1 . . TGCAGTGCTACTGAGTACGAGCAGTACTTC CSATEYEQYF
TRBJ2-5 TRBV14 TRBD2 . TGTGCCAGCAGCCAAGTCTTATTAGCGGGAGGTGCGGAGACCCAGTACTTC CASSQVLLAGGAETQYF
TRBJ1-2 TRBV4-1 TRBD1 once TGCGCCAGCAGCCAGAGGGACAGGGGATATGATGGCTACACCTTC CASSQRDRGYDGYTF
TRBJ2-4 TRBV6-4 TRBD1 . TGTGCCAGCAGCGGGGACAGGGAGGAACCAGTAGCCAAAAACATTCAGTACTTC CASSGDREEPVAKNIQYF
TRBJ2-1 TRBV4-2 TRBD2 . TGTGCCAGCAGCCCTCTAGCGGGAGTGGGGAGTGAGCAGTTCTTC CASSPLAGVGSEQFF
TRBJ2-7 TRBV7-9 . . TGTGCCAGCAGCTTATCTTCACCGGGGGAAGAGCAGTACTTC CASSLSSPGEEQYF
TRBJ2-7 TRBV5-1 TRBD2 . TGCGCCAGCAGCCTCACTAGCGGGGACTCTCAGCAGTACTTC CASSLTSGDSQQYF
TRBJ1-5 TRBV28 TRBD1 . TGTGCCAGCAGTCCCCGGACAGGGCTAAATCAGCCCCAGCATTTT CASSPRTGLNQPQHF
TRBJ2-7 TRBV5-1 . . TGCGCCAGCAGCCGGACAGTTACCTACGAGCAGTACTTC CASSRTVTYEQYF
TRBJ1-2 TRBV2 TRBD1 . TGTGCCAGCAGGGTCCAGGGGGCGGTGTCGAACTATGGCTACACCTTC CASRVQGAVSNYGYTF
TRBJ2-7 TRBV7-2 . . TGTGCCAGCAGCTTAGCACAGATACGCTACGAGCAGTACTTC CASSLAQIRYEQYF
TRBJ1-4 TRBV11-2 TRBD1 . TGTGCCAGCAGCTGGTCAAGACAGGGGGCTAATGAAAAACTGTTTTTT CASSWSRQGANEKLFF